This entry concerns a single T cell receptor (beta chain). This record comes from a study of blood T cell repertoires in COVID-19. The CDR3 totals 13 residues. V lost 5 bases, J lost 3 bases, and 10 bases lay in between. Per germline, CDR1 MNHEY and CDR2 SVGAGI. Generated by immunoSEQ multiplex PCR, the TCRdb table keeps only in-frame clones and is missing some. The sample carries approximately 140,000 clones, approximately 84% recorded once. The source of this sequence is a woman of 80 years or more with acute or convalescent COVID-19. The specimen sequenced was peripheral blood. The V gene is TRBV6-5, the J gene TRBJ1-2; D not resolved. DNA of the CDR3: TGTGCCAGCAGTCCATCAGGCGACTATGGCTACACCTTC. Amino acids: CASSPSGDYGYTF.